This T cell receptor beta chain emerged from a study of blood T cell repertoires in COVID-19. Assay used: immunoSEQ multiplex PCR; TCRdb lists only in-frame clones, some missing. The sample has fewer than 150,000 clones, roughly 80% seen once. CDR1 and CDR2 (germline): MGHDK, SYGVNS. Trimming took off 8 bases at V and 2 bases at J, with 16 bases between the two ends. The length of the CDR3 is 14 residues. The TCR was taken from a man aged 45-65 years with acute or convalescent COVID-19. The chain uses TRBV25-1 and TRBJ2-7; D call uncertain. The sequenced sample was peripheral blood. In DNA form, the CDR3 reads TGTGCCAGCGCGCACGAAAGTTCTACCTACGAGCAGTACTTC. Protein product: CASAHESSTYEQYF.